This TCR beta chain stems from a study of T cell responses to AZD1222 COVID-19 vaccine. Study results and limitations: Breadth and depth of Spike-specific TCRs rose after two AZD1222 doses. Clonal diversity may have been underestimated, and the donors were mostly white British, with more females than males.

Points on this clone: Its antigen is undetermined.

TCRdb's copy holds only in-frame clones and misses some; the assay was immunoSEQ multiplex PCR. The table has 250,000 to 300,000 clones, almost 95% seen once; the top ten hold around 0.5%. This CDR3 contains 11 residues. With 2 bases removed from V and 4 bases from J, the gap between germline ends came to 0 bases. The germline CDR1 and CDR2 sequences are MNHNS and SASEGT. This sequence joins TRBV6-1 and TRBJ1-5; D unclear. The sequences come from peripheral blood, collected 28 days after the second AZD1222 dose. The receptor was isolated from an adult who received the AZD1222 COVID-19 vaccine. The CDR3 DNA follows: TGTGCCAGCAGTGAAAATCAGCCCCAGCATTTT. Its protein product is CASSENQPQHF.